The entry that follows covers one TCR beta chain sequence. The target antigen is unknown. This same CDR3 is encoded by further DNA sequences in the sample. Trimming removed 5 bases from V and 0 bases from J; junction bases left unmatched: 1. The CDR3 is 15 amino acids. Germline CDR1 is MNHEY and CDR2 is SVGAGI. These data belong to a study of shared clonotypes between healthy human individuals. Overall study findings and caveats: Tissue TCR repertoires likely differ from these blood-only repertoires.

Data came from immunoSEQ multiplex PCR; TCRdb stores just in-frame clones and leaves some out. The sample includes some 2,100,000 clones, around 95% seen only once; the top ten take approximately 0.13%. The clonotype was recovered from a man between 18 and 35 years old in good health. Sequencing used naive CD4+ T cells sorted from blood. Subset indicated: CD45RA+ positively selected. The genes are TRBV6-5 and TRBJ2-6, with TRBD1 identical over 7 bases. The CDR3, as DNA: TGTGCCAGCAGTCGGACAGGCTCTGGGGCCAACGTCCTGACTTTC. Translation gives CASSRTGSGANVLTF.